The sequence of this T cell receptor (beta chain) was determined in a study of CD8+ T cells in alopecia areata. The overall study: Those patients who were treated received oral tofacitinib, which was given at 5 to 10 mg twice daily for moderate-to-severe alopecia areata. Treated patients' severity was scored by percentage of affected scalp area.

The CDR3 is 17 amino acids. The germline V and J ends were trimmed by 0 bases and 3 bases, with 17 bases remaining between them. Germline values: CDR1 GTSNPN, CDR2 SVGIG (reference sequence). Following RNA extraction, reverse transcription yielded cDNA that acted as the sequencing template. Here immunoSEQ multiplex PCR was the method, and the copy in TCRdb shows in-frame clones only, minus some. This repertoire shows 120,000 or so clones, 50% to 75% found once; its top ten account for almost 30%. Stated treatment: oral pan-JAK inhibitor, 5-10 mg twice daily. Obtained from alopecia areata patients were lesional scalp punch biopsies along with peripheral blood.

The sample here was CD8+ T cells sorted from blood, taken at week 4, from a patient treated with tofacitinib. The TCR comes from a human donor with alopecia areata. The chain uses TRBV30 and TRBJ2-2; a possible D gene is TRBD1 (6 bases). CDR3 loop: CAWSVLPGDKDTGELFF. CDR3 in DNA: TGTGCCTGGAGTGTACTGCCAGGGGATAAGGACACCGGGGAGCTGTTTTTT.